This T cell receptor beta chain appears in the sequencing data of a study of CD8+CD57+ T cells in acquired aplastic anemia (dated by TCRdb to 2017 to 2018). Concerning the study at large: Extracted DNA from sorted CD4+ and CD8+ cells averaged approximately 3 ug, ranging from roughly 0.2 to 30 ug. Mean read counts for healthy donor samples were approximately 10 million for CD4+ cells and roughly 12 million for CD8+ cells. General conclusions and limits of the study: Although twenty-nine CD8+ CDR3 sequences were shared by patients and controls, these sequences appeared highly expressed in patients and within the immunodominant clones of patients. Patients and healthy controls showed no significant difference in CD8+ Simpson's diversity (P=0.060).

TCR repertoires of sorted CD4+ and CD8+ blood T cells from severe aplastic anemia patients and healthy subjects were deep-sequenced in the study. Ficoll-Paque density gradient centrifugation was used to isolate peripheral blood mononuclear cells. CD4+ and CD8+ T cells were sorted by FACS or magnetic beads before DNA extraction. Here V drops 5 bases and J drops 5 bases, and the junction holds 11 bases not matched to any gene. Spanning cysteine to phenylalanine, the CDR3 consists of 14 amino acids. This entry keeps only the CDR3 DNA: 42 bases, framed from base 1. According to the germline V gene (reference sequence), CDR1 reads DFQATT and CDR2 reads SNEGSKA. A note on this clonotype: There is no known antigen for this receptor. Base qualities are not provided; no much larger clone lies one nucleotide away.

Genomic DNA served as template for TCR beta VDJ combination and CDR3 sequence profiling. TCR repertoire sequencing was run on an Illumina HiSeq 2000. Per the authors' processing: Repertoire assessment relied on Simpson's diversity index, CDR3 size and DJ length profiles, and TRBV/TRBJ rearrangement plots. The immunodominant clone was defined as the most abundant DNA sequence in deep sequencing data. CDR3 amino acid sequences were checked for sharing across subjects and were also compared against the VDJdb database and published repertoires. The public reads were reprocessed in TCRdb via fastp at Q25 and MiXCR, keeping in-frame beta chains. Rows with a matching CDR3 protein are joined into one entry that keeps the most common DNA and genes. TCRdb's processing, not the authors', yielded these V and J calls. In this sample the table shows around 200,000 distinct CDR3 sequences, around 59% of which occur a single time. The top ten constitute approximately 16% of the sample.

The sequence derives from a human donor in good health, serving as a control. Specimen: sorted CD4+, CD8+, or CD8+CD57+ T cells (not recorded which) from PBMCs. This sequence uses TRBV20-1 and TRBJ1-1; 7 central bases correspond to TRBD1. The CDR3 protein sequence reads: CSAPRQGGWTEAFF. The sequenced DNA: TGCAGTGCTCCCCGACAGGGAGGGTGGACTGAAGCTTTCTTT.